The 9 T cell receptor beta chains given below trace back to one sample, sequenced in a study of response to subunit inactivated influenza vaccine. TCRdb processed the RT-PCR reads anew with MiXCR; each CDR3 protein has one entry. The sample consists of 150,000 to 200,000 distinct CDR3 sequences, around a tenth of them appearing once. This sample comprised CD8+ T cells sorted from PBMCs, obtained around 25 months after vaccination. The receptors here all came from a man in his fifties or sixties who received an inactivated influenza vaccine.

Concerning this clonotype itself: A read error may be the cause here, since a much bigger clone is one base away. This rearrangement joins TRBV2 to TRBJ2-6; 8 nucleotides line up with TRBD1. The CDR3 is made up of 15 amino acids. V lost 4 bases to trimming and J lost 2 bases; unmatched junction nucleotides: 1. Germline V CDR1 and CDR2: SNHLY, FYNNEI. The CDR3 spells CASSGTGTGANVLTF. The DNA of the CDR3 is TGTGCCAGCAGTGGGACAGGGACTGGGGCCAACGTCCTGACTTTC.

This clonotype was detected a few times. The genes are TRBV20-1 and TRBJ2-7; unclear D gene. Between the trimmed V and J ends, which lost 0 bases and 1 base, there was a span of 13 bases. The CDR3 runs to 15 residues. In germline, CDR1 is DFQATT, CDR2 SNEGSKA (reference sequence). The CDR3 nucleotides are TGCAGTGCTAGAGATCTAGAACGGATGTCCTACGAGCAGTACTTC. It yields the protein CSARDLERMSYEQYF.

This clonotype turned up a few times. The chain employs TRBV6-2 or TRBV6-3 and TRBJ1-1, with D unclear. Trimming shortened V by 11 bases and J by 1 base, and 14 bases separated the two germline ends. The CDR3 length is 13 residues. Germline CDR1 reads MNHEY; CDR2 reads SVGEGT. CDR3 nucleotide sequence: TGTGCCGGCCGGTGGACGGCGAACACTGAAGCTTTCTTT. Translated: CAGRWTANTEAFF.

There are a few counts of this clonotype. This chain links TRBV12-3 or TRBV12-4 with TRBJ1-1, with D possibly matching TRBD1 (5 bases). The CDR3 is 14 amino acids. The V end lost 1 base, the J end lost 1 base, and 7 bases lay between the germline ends. The CDR3 region is CASSLEGKNTEAFF. CDR3 bases: TGTGCCAGCAGTTTAGAGGGGAAGAACACTGAAGCTTTCTTT.

This clonotype occurred many times. The chain uses TRBV12-3 or TRBV12-4 and TRBJ2-5, with TRBD1 identical over 7 bases. V lost 4 bases and J lost 3; bases outside the gene matches: 11. This CDR3 is 16 amino acids long. The CDR3 DNA follows: TGTGCCAGCAGTTCGCCGCCCTTTGACAGGGAAGAGACCCAGTACTTC. Translating gives CASSSPPFDREETQYF.

This clonotype has more than one count but fewer than ten. The rearrangement joins TRBV7-2 to TRBJ2-3; TRBD2 aligns across 9 bases. The CDR3 has 17 amino acids. V shed 2 bases and J 2 bases; nucleotides not matched to a gene: 8. CDR1 and CDR2 (germline): SGHTA, FQGNSA. The CDR3 sequence: CASSLFGGGVLTDTQYF. CDR3 in DNA: TGTGCCAGCAGCTTATTCGGCGGGGGGGTCCTCACAGATACGCAGTATTTT.

V is TRBV25-1 and J is TRBJ1-5; TRBD1 is a possible D gene (6 bases). The germline V gene has CDR1 MGHDK and CDR2 SYGVNS. V dropped 4 bases and J dropped 2 bases, with 12 bases sitting between them. This CDR3 contains 15 residues. The DNA for the CDR3 is TGTGCCAGCAGTGCAGGGGCGCTGGGCAATCAGCCCCAGCATTTT. Protein product: CASSAGALGNQPQHF. The full variable domain, in which reference TRBV25-1 and TRBJ1-5 provide the parts outside the CDR3, is EADIYQTPRYLVIGTGKKITLECSQTMGHDKMYWYQQDPGMELHLIHYSYGVNSTEKGDLSSESTVSRIRTEHFPLTLESARPSHTSQYLCASSAGALGNQPQHFGDGTRLSIL.

A few counts support this clonotype. This chain links TRBV6-6 with TRBJ2-1; D gene uncertain. V lost 8 bases, J lost 1 base, and 9 bases lay in between. Germline lookup yields CDR1 MNHNY and CDR2 SVGAGI (reference sequence). The CDR3 spans 13 residues. The CDR3 spells CASCDTSYNEQFF. CDR3 nucleotides: TGTGCCAGCTGCGACACTTCCTACAATGAGCAGTTCTTC.

The table lists this clonotype with many counts. The V gene is TRBV6-2 or TRBV6-3, the J gene TRBJ2-7; 10 nucleotides match TRBD1. V dropped 4 bases and J dropped 3; count of bases not matched to a gene: 0. Germline CDR1 reads MNHEY; CDR2 reads SVGEGT. This CDR3 spans 13 amino acids. CDR3 sequence (DNA): TGTGCCAGCAGTTGGACAGGGGGCTACGAGCAGTACTTC. As protein: CASSWTGGYEQYF.